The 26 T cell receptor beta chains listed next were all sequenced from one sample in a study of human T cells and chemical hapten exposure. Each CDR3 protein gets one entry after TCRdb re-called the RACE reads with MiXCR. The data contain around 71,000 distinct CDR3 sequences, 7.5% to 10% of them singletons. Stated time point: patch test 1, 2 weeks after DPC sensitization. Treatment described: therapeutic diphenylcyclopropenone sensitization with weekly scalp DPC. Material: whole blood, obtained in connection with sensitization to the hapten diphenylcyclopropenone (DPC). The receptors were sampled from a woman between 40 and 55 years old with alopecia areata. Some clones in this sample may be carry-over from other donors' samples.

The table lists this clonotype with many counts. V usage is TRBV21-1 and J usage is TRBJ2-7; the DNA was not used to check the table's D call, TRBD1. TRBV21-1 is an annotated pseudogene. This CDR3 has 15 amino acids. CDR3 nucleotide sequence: TGTGCCAGCAGCCCCCGCGGACAGGGTCAGTACGAGCAGTACTTC. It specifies CASSPRGQGQYEQYF.

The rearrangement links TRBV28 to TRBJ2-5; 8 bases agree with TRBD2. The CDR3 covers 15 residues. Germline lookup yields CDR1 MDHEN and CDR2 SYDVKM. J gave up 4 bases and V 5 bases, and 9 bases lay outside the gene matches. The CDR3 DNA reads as TGTGCCAGCAGTCATAGCGGGGCGAGTCGAGAGACCCAGTACTTC. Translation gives CASSHSGASRETQYF.

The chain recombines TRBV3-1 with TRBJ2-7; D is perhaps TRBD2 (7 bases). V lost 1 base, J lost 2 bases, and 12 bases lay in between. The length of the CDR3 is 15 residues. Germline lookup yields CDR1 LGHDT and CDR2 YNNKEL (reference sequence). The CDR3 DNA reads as TGTGCCAGCAGCCAAGGTACAGGGAGGGCCTACGAGCAGTACTTC. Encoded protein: CASSQGTGRAYEQYF.

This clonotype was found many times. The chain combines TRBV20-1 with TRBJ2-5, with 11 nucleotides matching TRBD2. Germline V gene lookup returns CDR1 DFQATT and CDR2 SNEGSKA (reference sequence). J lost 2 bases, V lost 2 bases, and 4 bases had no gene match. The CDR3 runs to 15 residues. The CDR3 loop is CSARTSGGWQETQYF. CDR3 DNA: TGCAGTGCTAGAACTAGCGGGGGATGGCAAGAGACCCAGTACTTC.

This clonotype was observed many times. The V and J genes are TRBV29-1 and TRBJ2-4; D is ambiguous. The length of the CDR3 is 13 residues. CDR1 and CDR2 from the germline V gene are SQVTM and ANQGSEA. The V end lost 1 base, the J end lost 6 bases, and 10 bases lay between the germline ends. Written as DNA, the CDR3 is TGCAGCGTTGAAGTCGCCGGACGAAACATTCAGTACTTC. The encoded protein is CSVEVAGRNIQYF.

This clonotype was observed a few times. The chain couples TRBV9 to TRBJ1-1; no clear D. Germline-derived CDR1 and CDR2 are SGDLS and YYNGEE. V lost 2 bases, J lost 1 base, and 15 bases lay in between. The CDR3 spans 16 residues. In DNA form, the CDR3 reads TGTGCCAGCAGCGTCGGTTTCGTTACAAAGAACACTGAAGCTTTCTTT. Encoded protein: CASSVGFVTKNTEAFF. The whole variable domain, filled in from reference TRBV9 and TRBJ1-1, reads DSGVTQTPKHLITATGQRVTLRCSPRSGDLSVYWYQQSLDQGLQFLIQYYNGEERAKGNILERFSAQQFPDLHSELNLSSLELGDSALYFCASSVGFVTKNTEAFFGQGTRLTVV.

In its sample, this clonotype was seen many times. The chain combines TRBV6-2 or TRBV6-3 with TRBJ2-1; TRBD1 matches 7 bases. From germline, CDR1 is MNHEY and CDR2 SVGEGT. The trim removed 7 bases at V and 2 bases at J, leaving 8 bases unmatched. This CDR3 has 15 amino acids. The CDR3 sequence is CASTPTGDTYNEQFF. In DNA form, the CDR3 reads TGTGCCAGCACCCCAACAGGGGACACCTACAATGAGCAGTTCTTC.

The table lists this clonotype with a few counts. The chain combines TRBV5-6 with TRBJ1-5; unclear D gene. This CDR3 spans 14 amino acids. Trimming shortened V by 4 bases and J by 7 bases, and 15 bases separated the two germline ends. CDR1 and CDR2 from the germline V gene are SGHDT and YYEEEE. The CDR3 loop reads CASSAGSFAQPQHF. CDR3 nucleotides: TGTGCCAGCAGCGCTGGGAGTTTTGCCCAGCCCCAGCATTTT.

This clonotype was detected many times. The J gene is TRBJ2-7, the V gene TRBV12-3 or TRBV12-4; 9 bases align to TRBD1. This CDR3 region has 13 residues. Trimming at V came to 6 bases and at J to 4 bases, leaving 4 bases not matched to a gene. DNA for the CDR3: TGTGCCAGCAGGGACAGGGGTTATTACGAGCAGTACTTC. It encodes CASRDRGYYEQYF.

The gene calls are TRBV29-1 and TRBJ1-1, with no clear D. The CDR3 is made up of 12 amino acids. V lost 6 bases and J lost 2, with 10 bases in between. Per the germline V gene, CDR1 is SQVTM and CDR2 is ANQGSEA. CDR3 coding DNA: TGCAGCGTGGGGTCGGACAACACTGAAGCTTTCTTT. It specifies CSVGSDNTEAFF.

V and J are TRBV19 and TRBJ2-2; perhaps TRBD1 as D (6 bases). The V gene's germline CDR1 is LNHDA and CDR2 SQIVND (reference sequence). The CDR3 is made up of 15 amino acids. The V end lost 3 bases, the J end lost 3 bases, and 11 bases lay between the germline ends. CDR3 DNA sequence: TGTGCCAGTAGTATCCAGGGGTCATACACCGGGGAGCTGTTTTTT. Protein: CASSIQGSYTGELFF.

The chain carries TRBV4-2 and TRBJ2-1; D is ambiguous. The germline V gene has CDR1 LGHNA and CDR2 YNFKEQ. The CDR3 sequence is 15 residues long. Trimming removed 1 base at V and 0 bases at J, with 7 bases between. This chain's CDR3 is CASSQAGNSYNEQFF. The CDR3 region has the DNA TGTGCCAGCAGCCAAGCGGGCAACTCCTACAATGAGCAGTTCTTC.

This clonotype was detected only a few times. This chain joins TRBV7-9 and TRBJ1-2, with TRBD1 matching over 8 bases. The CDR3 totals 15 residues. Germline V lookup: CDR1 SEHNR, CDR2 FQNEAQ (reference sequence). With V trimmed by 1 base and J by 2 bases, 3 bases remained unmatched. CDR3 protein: CASSLGQGSNYGYTF. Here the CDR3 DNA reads TGTGCCAGCAGCTTAGGACAGGGGTCAAACTATGGCTACACCTTC.

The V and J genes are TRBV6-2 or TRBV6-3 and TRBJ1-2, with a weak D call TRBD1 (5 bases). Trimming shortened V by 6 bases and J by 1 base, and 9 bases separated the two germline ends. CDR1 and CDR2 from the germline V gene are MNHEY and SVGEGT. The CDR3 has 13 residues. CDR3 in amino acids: CASRTGDNYGYTF. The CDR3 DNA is TGTGCCAGCAGGACGGGGGATAACTATGGCTACACCTTC.

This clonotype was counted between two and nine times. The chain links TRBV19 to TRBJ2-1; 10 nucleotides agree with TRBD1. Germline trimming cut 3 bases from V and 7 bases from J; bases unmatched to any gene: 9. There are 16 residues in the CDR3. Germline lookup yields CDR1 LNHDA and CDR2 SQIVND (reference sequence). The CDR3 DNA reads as TGTGCCAGTAGTATTTCCCGGACAGGGGGTCGAAATGAGCAGTTCTTC. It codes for CASSISRTGGRNEQFF.

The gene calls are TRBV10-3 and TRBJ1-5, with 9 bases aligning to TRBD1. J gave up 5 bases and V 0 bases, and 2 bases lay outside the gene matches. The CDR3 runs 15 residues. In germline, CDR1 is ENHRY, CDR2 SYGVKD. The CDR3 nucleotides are TGTGCCATCAGTGAGTCGGGGACAGGGCATCAGCCCCAGCATTTT. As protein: CAISESGTGHQPQHF.

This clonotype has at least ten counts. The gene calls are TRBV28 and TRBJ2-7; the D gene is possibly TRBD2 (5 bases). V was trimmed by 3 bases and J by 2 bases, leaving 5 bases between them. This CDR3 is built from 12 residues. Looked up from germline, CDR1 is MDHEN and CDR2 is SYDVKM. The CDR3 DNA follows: TGTGCCAGCAGTTTGGAGGCCTACGAGCAGTACTTC. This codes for CASSLEAYEQYF.

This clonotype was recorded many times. The CDR3 spells CASSMAADSLYSNQPQHF. DNA of the CDR3: TGTGCCAGTAGTATGGCGGCAGATTCACTTTATAGCAATCAGCCCCAGCATTTT. The rearrangement links TRBV19 to TRBJ1-5, with D hard to call. In germline, CDR1 is LNHDA, CDR2 SQIVND (reference sequence). The V end lost 3 bases, the J end lost 0 bases, and 18 bases lay between the germline ends. This CDR3 is built from 18 residues.

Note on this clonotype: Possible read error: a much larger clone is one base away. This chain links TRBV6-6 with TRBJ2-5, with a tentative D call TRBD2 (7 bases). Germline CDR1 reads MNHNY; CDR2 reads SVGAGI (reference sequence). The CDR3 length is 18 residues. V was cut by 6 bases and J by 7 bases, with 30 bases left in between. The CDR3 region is CASSPRSGGPCDVGTQYF. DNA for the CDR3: TGTGCCAGCAGCCCACGCTCGGGGGGCCCCTGCGATGTCGGGACCCAGTACTTC.

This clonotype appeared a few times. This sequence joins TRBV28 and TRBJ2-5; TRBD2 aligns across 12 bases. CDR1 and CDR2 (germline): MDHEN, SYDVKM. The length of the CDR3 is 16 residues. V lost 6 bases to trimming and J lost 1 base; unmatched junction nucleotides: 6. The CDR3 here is CASSPGLAGTQETQYF. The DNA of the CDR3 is TGTGCCAGCAGCCCCGGACTAGCGGGGACCCAAGAGACCCAGTACTTC. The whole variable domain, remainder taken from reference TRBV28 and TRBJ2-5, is DVKVTQSSRYLVKRTGEKVFLECVQDMDHENMFWYRQDPGLGLRLIYFSYDVKMKEKGDIPEGYSVSREKKERFSLILESASTNQTSMYLCASSPGLAGTQETQYFGPGTRLLVL.

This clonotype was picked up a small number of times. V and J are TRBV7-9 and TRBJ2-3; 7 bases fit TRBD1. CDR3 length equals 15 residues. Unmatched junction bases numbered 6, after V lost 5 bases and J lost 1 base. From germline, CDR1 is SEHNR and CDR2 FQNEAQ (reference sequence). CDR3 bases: TGTGCCAGCAGCCTGGGACAGCCTGGCACAGATACGCAGTATTTT. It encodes CASSLGQPGTDTQYF.

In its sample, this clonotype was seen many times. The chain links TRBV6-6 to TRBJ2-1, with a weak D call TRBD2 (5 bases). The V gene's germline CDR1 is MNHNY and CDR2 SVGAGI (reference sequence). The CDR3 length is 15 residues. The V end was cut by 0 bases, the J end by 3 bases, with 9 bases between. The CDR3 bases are TGTGCCAGCAGTTACTCGACCGAGGGCTACAATGAGCAGTTCTTC. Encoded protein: CASSYSTEGYNEQFF.

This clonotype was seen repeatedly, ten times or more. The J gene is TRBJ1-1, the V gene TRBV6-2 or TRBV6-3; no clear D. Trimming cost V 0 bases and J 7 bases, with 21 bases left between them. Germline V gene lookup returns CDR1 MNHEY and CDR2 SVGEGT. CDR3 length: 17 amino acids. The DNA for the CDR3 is TGTGCCAGCAGTTACTCGGTACTTTTGGGTTCGGACTTTGAAGCTTTCTTT. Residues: CASSYSVLLGSDFEAFF.

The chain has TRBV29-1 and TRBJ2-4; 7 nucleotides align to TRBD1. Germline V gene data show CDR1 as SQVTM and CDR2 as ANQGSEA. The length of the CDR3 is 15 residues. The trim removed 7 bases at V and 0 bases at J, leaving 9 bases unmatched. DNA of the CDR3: TGCAGCGCCTCAGACAGGGCGTCAGCCAAAAACATTCAGTACTTC. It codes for CSASDRASAKNIQYF.

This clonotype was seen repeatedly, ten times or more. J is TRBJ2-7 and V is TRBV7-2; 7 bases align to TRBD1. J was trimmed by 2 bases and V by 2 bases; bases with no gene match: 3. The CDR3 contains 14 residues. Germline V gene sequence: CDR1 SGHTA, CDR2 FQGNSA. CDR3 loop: CASSLRQGAYEQYF. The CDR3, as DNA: TGTGCCAGCAGCTTAAGGCAGGGGGCCTACGAGCAGTACTTC.

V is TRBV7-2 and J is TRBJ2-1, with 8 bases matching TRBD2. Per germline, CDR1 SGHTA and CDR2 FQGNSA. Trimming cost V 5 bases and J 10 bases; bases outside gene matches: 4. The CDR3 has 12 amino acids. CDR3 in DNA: TGTGCCAGCAGCATTAGCGGGACAGAGCAGTTCTTC. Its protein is CASSISGTEQFF.